These 31 T cell receptor beta chains came from one sample sequenced in a study of T cells in Graves' hyperthyroidism and ophthalmopathy. RNA transcripts gave rise to amplified TCR beta CDR3 regions. A first-round RT-PCR of the TCR CDR3 used the HTBI primer set. One entry per CDR3 protein results from TCRdb running MiXCR on the multiplex PCR reads. The sample records 620,000 or so distinct CDR3 sequences, about 14% being singletons. Material: blood. These receptors were obtained from a woman aged 45 to 65 with Graves' ophthalmopathy.

This clonotype occurred many times. This chain connects TRBV27 to TRBJ1-5; 7 bases are shared with TRBD1. The junction had 20 bases not matched to a gene; V was cut back by 8 bases and J by 4 bases. CDR3 length: 18 amino acids. Germline lookup yields CDR1 MNHEY and CDR2 SMNVEV (reference sequence). In DNA, the CDR3 is TGTGCCAGCGGACACACAGGGGTAGGATTGTGGGCAAATCAGCCCCAGCATTTT. Translation gives CASGHTGVGLWANQPQHF.

V is TRBV6-7 and J is TRBJ2-2; D is ambiguous. TRBV6-7 is treated as an ORF (open reading frame) with a function not yet certain. This CDR3 is 12 amino acids long. V was clipped by 7 bases and J by 3 bases, with 6 bases between them. Here the CDR3 DNA reads TGTGCCAGCAAGCCGGACACCGGGGAGCTGTTTTTT. Its translation is CASKPDTGELFF.

This clonotype was counted ten times or more. This chain uses TRBV27 with TRBJ2-1; D uncertain. V lost 3 bases and J lost 4, with 7 bases in between. From germline, CDR1 is MNHEY and CDR2 SMNVEV (reference sequence). The CDR3 runs 13 residues. The CDR3 DNA reads TGTGCCAGCAGTTTCCCCGATTACAATGAGCAGTTCTTC. Encoded protein: CASSFPDYNEQFF.

This clonotype has only a few counts. The V call is TRBV28, the J call TRBJ1-3; 8 positions agree with TRBD1. Germline CDR1 and CDR2: MDHEN and SYDVKM. Germline trimming cut 5 bases from V and 8 bases from J; bases unmatched to any gene: 11. This CDR3 is built from 15 residues. The CDR3 is CASSLSDRGFYTIYF. In DNA, the CDR3 is TGTGCCAGCAGTCTGTCCGACAGGGGTTTTTACACCATATATTTT.

The chain carries TRBV9 and TRBJ2-1; D remains ambiguous. CDR1 and CDR2 from the germline V gene are SGDLS and YYNGEE. The CDR3 extends over 13 amino acids. V dropped 4 bases and J dropped 9 bases, with 14 bases sitting between them. The CDR3 DNA is TGTGCCAGCAGCTCCCCCCCGGAGATTGAGCAGTTCTTC. Translated: CASSSPPEIEQFF. The whole variable domain, remainder taken from reference TRBV9 and TRBJ2-1, is DSGVTQTPKHLITATGQRVTLRCSPRSGDLSVYWYQQSLDQGLQFLIQYYNGEERAKGNILERFSAQQFPDLHSELNLSSLELGDSALYFCASSSPPEIEQFFGPGTRLTVL.

There are a few counts of this clonotype. The chain combines TRBV7-6 with TRBJ1-5; D ambiguous. This CDR3 is built from 18 residues. Trimming cost V 3 bases and J 2 bases, with 20 bases left between them. Germline V CDR1 and CDR2: SGHVS, FNYEAQ. CDR3 in DNA: TGTGCCAGCAGCTTGAGGCCGCTAACGGACCGGGGCAATCAGCCCCAGCATTTT. This codes for CASSLRPLTDRGNQPQHF.

This clonotype was counted only a few times. J is TRBJ1-4 and V is TRBV28; TRBD1 might be the D (6 bases). There are 16 residues in the CDR3. V lost 1 base, J lost 7 bases, and 16 bases lay in between. Looked up from germline, CDR1 is MDHEN and CDR2 is SYDVKM. The CDR3 DNA reads TGTGCCAGCAGTTTATTGGGGGCTGCCCAGCGTGAAAAACTGTTTTTT. Translation gives CASSLLGAAQREKLFF.

The V gene is TRBV29-1, the J gene TRBJ2-5, with D hard to call. CDR3 length: 13 residues. CDR1 is SQVTM, CDR2 ANQGSEA, per germline. V was trimmed by 0 bases and J by 3 bases, leaving 8 bases between them. CDR3 in DNA: TGCAGCGTTGAAGAAGTCGCTAAAGAGACCCAGTACTTC. Protein product: CSVEEVAKETQYF.

This clonotype appeared a few times. The rearrangement joins TRBV4-3 to TRBJ2-3, with D perhaps matching TRBD1 (5 bases). Germline CDR1 is LGHNA and CDR2 is YSLEER. Between the trimmed V and J ends, which lost 4 bases and 4 bases, there was a span of 15 bases. The CDR3 has 15 amino acids. The CDR3 loop is CASSPGAPVADTQYF. In DNA, the CDR3 is TGCGCCAGCAGCCCTGGGGCCCCAGTGGCAGATACGCAGTATTTT.

The chain carries TRBV6-1 and TRBJ2-2, with D unresolved. This CDR3 comprises 15 residues. The germline gives CDR1 MNHNS, CDR2 SASEGT. V was clipped by 7 bases and J by 2 bases, with 14 bases between them. This chain's CDR3 is CASTPRQANTGELFF. The DNA for the CDR3 is TGTGCCAGCACCCCTCGCCAGGCAAACACCGGGGAGCTGTTTTTT.

This clonotype was detected many times. This chain connects TRBV7-2 to TRBJ1-4; D possibly corresponds to TRBD1 (5 bases). Germline values: CDR1 SGHTA, CDR2 FQGNSA. The CDR3 totals 14 residues. Trimming cost V 3 bases and J 3 bases, with 8 bases left between them. CDR3 coding DNA: TGTGCCAGCAGCTTTACGGGGGCTAATGAAAAACTGTTTTTT. As protein: CASSFTGANEKLFF.

This clonotype came up many times. The rearrangement links TRBV28 to TRBJ2-1; 8 bases are a match to TRBD2. The CDR3 is 14 residues long. Per the germline V gene, CDR1 is MDHEN and CDR2 is SYDVKM. The V segment lost 6 bases and the J segment 2 bases; nucleotides outside the gene matches: 3. The CDR3 nucleotides read TGTGCCAGCAGGCTTAGCGGGGCCTACAATGAGCAGTTCTTC. Translation gives CASRLSGAYNEQFF.

The chain uses TRBV11-2 and TRBJ2-2; 10 bases line up with TRBD2. This CDR3 comprises 15 residues. CDR1 is SGHAT, CDR2 FQNNGV, per germline. After removal of 6 bases from V and 5 bases from J, the junction contained 6 bases not matched to a gene. The CDR3, as DNA: TGTGCCAGCAGAGGGACTAGCGTTTCTACCGGGGAGCTGTTTTTT. Translated, it gives CASRGTSVSTGELFF.

This clonotype came up many times. The gene calls are TRBV18 and TRBJ1-1, with D maybe TRBD1 (6 bases). The V end lost 2 bases, the J end lost 10 bases, and 20 bases lay between the germline ends. Germline loops: CDR1 KGHSH, CDR2 LQKENI. This CDR3 contains 15 residues. The CDR3 spells CASSPERDIRGGAFF. The CDR3 bases are TGTGCCAGCTCACCAGAGCGGGACATCAGAGGGGGAGCTTTCTTT. Drawing the rest from reference TRBV18 and TRBJ1-1, the complete variable domain is NAGVMQNPRHLVRRRGQEARLRCSPMKGHSHVYWYRQLPEEGLKFMVYLQKENIIDESGMPKERFSAEFPKEGPSILRIQQVVRGDSAAYFCASSPERDIRGGAFFGQGTRLTVV.

Ten or more counts support this clonotype. The chain recombines TRBV30 with TRBJ2-2; no firm D call. CDR1 and CDR2 from the germline V gene are GTSNPN and SVGIG (reference sequence). The CDR3 has 15 amino acids. V lost 2 bases and J lost 1, with 11 bases in between. CDR3: CAWSIWRLNTGELFF. CDR3 nucleotide sequence: TGTGCCTGGAGTATTTGGCGGTTGAACACCGGGGAGCTGTTTTTT.

The table lists this clonotype with many counts. The chain carries TRBV11-2 and TRBJ2-1, with 14 bases fitting TRBD2. The trim removed 5 bases at V and 7 bases at J, leaving 7 bases unmatched. Germline lookup yields CDR1 SGHAT and CDR2 FQNNGV. The CDR3 is 16 amino acids. CDR3 in DNA: TGTGCCAGCAGCAAGACTAGCGGGAGGGCCAGTAATGAGCAGTTCTTC. This codes for CASSKTSGRASNEQFF.

The genes are TRBV7-2 and TRBJ2-1, with 7 bases fitting TRBD1. Germline lookup yields CDR1 SGHTA and CDR2 FQGNSA. Germline trimming cut 5 bases from V and 5 bases from J; bases unmatched to any gene: 12. The CDR3 sequence is 16 residues long. The CDR3 DNA follows: TGTGCCAGCAGCATTACCGGGACAGCTAAAAACAATGAGCAGTTCTTC. It is translated as CASSITGTAKNNEQFF.

The chain combines TRBV20-1 with TRBJ2-5; 10 bases are a match to TRBD2. The V gene's germline CDR1 is DFQATT and CDR2 SNEGSKA (reference sequence). Losses at the gene ends were 1 base for V and 2 bases for J; bases not matched to a gene: 7. CDR3 length: 16 amino acids. The DNA for the CDR3 is TGCAGTGCTAGAGCCGGACTAGCGGTATCACAAGAGACCCAGTACTTC. Protein sequence: CSARAGLAVSQETQYF.

In this sample, this clonotype turned up many times. This chain connects TRBV12-3 or TRBV12-4 to TRBJ2-1, with 7 bases lining up with TRBD1. J lost 2 bases, V lost 5 bases, and 9 bases had no gene match. This CDR3 is built from 16 residues. The CDR3 bases are TGTGCCAGCAGTCCCCAGGACAGGTCCCCCTACAATGAGCAGTTCTTC. It specifies CASSPQDRSPYNEQFF.

This chain links TRBV20-1 with TRBJ2-7; no reliable D call. Trimming shortened V by 0 bases and J by 2 bases, and 14 bases separated the two germline ends. The CDR3 contains 15 residues. Germline V gene data show CDR1 as DFQATT and CDR2 as SNEGSKA (reference sequence). The CDR3 is CSARDTRTPTYEQYF. Here the CDR3 DNA reads TGCAGTGCTAGAGATACCCGGACCCCTACCTACGAGCAGTACTTC.

The V call is TRBV6-9, the J call TRBJ2-7; 9 bases are shared with TRBD1. Germline CDR1 is MNHGY and CDR2 is SVAAGI. The length of the CDR3 is 16 residues. V shed 3 bases and J 5 bases; nucleotides not matched to a gene: 11. The CDR3 DNA sequence: TGTGCCAGCAGTTACACCTTGGGACAGGGTGTTCACGAGCAGTACTTC. Its protein product is CASSYTLGQGVHEQYF.

This clonotype was seen repeatedly, ten times or more. The chain uses TRBV24-1 and TRBJ2-1; TRBD2 is a possible D gene (7 bases). The V gene lost 6 bases and the J gene lost 2 bases, with 16 bases spanning the gap. Germline V gene sequence: CDR1 KGHDR, CDR2 SFDVKD. The CDR3 is 16 amino acids. The CDR3 is CATSNLGAGAYNEQFF. The CDR3 nucleotides are TGTGCCACCAGTAATCTGGGGGCGGGAGCCTACAATGAGCAGTTCTTC.

This clonotype came up many times. The chain carries TRBV5-1 and TRBJ1-1, with D perhaps matching TRBD1 (5 bases). This CDR3 is 15 amino acids long. Between the trimmed V and J ends, which lost 1 base and 4 bases, there was a span of 14 bases. The germline V gene has CDR1 SGHRS and CDR2 YFSETQ. DNA of the CDR3: TGCGCCAGCAGCTTGAATCAGGGAGGGAGCACTGAAGCTTTCTTT. This sequence encodes CASSLNQGGSTEAFF. The full variable domain, with the rest looked up from reference TRBV5-1 and TRBJ1-1, is KAGVTQTPRYLIKTRGQQVTLSCSPISGHRSVSWYQQTPGQGLQFLFEYFSETQRNKGNFPGRFSGRQFSNSRSEMNVSTLELGDSALYLCASSLNQGGSTEAFFGQGTRLTVV.

The rearrangement links TRBV5-1 to TRBJ1-3; D is possibly TRBD1 (6 bases). V was shortened by 0 bases and J by 0 bases, with 19 bases between the two germline ends. This CDR3 comprises 19 residues. Germline V gene data show CDR1 as SGHRS and CDR2 as YFSETQ. The CDR3 protein is CASSLAEPGHLASGNTIYF. As DNA, the CDR3 is TGCGCCAGCAGCTTGGCGGAACCGGGACACCTAGCCTCTGGAAACACCATATATTTT.

The rearrangement uses TRBV19 and TRBJ2-7; D might be TRBD1 (6 bases). CDR3 length: 16 amino acids. Germline-derived CDR1 and CDR2 are LNHDA and SQIVND (reference sequence). V was trimmed by 4 bases and J by 5 bases, leaving 21 bases between them. The CDR3 loop is CASSSRQALKGHEQYF. The CDR3 bases are TGTGCCAGTAGTAGTCGACAGGCGCTCAAGGGCCACGAGCAGTACTTC.

The rearrangement joins TRBV4-3 to TRBJ1-3; no firm D call. Trimming shortened V by 4 bases and J by 0 bases, and 13 bases separated the two germline ends. The CDR3 has 16 residues. Germline V gene data show CDR1 as LGHNA and CDR2 as YSLEER. The DNA for the CDR3 is TGCGCCAGCAGCCTTGACGCGGCGAGCTCTGGAAACACCATATATTTT. Translation: CASSLDAASSGNTIYF.

There are many counts of this clonotype. This may be a read error, as it is one base from a much larger clone. The gene calls are TRBV7-9 and TRBJ2-7; D tentatively fits TRBD1 or TRBD2 (5 bases each). Per the germline V gene, CDR1 is SEHNR and CDR2 is FQNEAQ (reference sequence). There are 15 residues in the CDR3. V was trimmed by 7 bases and J by 3 bases, leaving 19 bases between them. The CDR3 spells CASKRGRGGGYEQYF. CDR3 DNA: TGTGCCAGCAAGCGCGGACGGGGCGGAGGCTACGAGCAGTACTTC.

This clonotype showed up many times. The J gene is TRBJ1-6, the V gene TRBV3-1; no firm D call. The CDR3 contains 16 residues. Trimming left V 5 bases short and J 2 bases short, with 13 bases between. The germline V gene encodes CDR1 LGHDT and CDR2 YNNKEL (reference sequence). CDR3 DNA sequence: TGTGCCAGCAGCTCACGGGCGGTGGCCTATAATTCACCCCTCCACTTT. This codes for CASSSRAVAYNSPLHF.

This clonotype was detected ten times or more. The chain links TRBV28 to TRBJ2-2; no reliable D call. The V end lost 4 bases, the J end lost 3 bases, and 12 bases lay between the germline ends. The CDR3 spans 15 residues. The germline V gene has CDR1 MDHEN and CDR2 SYDVKM. DNA of the CDR3: TGTGCCAGCAGTTCCGGGCCCATACACACCGGGGAGCTGTTTTTT. It codes for CASSSGPIHTGELFF.

The chain recombines TRBV5-4 with TRBJ2-3; D call uncertain. Germline V CDR1 and CDR2: SGHNT, YYREEE (reference sequence). The V and J ends lost 5 bases and 0 bases respectively, with 7 bases between them. This CDR3 comprises 13 residues. The CDR3 sequence: CASRAPSTDTQYF. The CDR3 DNA follows: TGTGCCAGCAGGGCACCTAGCACAGATACGCAGTATTTT.

The table lists this clonotype with a few counts. The chain is built from TRBV7-9 and TRBJ1-3, with a possible D match to TRBD1 (5 bases). With 0 bases removed from V and 4 bases from J, the gap between germline ends came to 16 bases. The CDR3 sequence is 17 residues long. Germline values: CDR1 SEHNR, CDR2 FQNEAQ (reference sequence). The CDR3 is CASSLAEGVLTGNTIYF. In DNA, the CDR3 is TGTGCCAGCAGCTTAGCAGAAGGGGTACTAACGGGAAACACCATATATTTT.